What follows is one T cell receptor beta chain and its context. What this receptor recognizes is not known. To determine HCMV serostatus, a commercial ELISA kit was used to detect HCMV-specific IgG in serum. Peripheral blood mononuclear cells were isolated from blood by Ficoll density gradient centrifugation. The sample originates from a study of T cells expressing NK-cell markers (dated by TCRdb to about 2020). Study-level background: TCR beta-chain repertoires were profiled in sorted CD3+CD56+NKG2C+, CD3+CD56+NKG2C- and CD3+CD56-NKG2C+ T-cell subsets from seven or eight donors. Sequencing of the libraries produced 2 x 150 bp reads on Illumina HiSeq 2000/2500, MiSeq or NextSeq. Among the eight sequenced donors, seven were HCMV-seropositive and one was HCMV-seronegative. The eight sequenced donors were randomly selected healthy volunteers, three men and five women. What the study reported, not specific to this receptor: Whether the expanded NKG2C-expressing T cell clones were specific for HCMV antigens remained unclear. Those dominant clonotypes were again the most abundant among CD3+CD56-NKG2C+ cells in four donors, at about 28.3-60.1%. For several donors, the dominant CD3+CD56+NKG2C+ clonotypes were among the top 10 CD8+ clonotypes and accounted for roughly 1.0-8% of CD8+ T cells.

Sequencing relied on an Illumina HiSeq 2000. The TCR beta cDNA libraries were made using 5'RACE template switching, a step that added both a universal primer site and unique molecular identifiers. cDNA synthesis was primed from the TCR beta constant segment, followed by two successive PCR amplification steps. As for the authors' bioinformatics: MIGEC was used to demultiplex reads and group reads by UMI, and MiTCR was used to assemble and quantify clonotypes. To exclude erroneous sequences, any TCR cDNA sequence not supported by at least two reads was discarded. The tcR package was used for downstream repertoire analysis, and clonotypes were matched between fractions using CDR3 nucleotide sequence together with V segment. VDJmatch was used to annotate antigen specificity against VDJdb, with one amino acid substitution allowed in CDR3. TCRdb reprocessed the reads and provides one entry for every CDR3 protein sequence; no DNA is given. These V and J calls are TCRdb output, not the study's own analysis. This sample's table carries about 460,000 distinct CDR3 sequences. The ten most abundant clones make up 1.4% of the sample.

The source of this sequence is a woman aged 45-65 years in good health. Donor details come from another sample of the same person, matched by shared clones. The sample comprised blood T cells: a sorted CD56 or NKG2C T cell subset, CD4+ or CD8+ T cells, or bulk PBMC T cells (not recorded which).

The CDR3: CASSQGGGKIEAFF. The V and J genes are TRBV3-1 and TRBJ1-1; without DNA, the TCRdb call of TRBD1 cannot be checked. Inclusive of the bounding cysteine and phenylalanine, the CDR3 is 14 residues long. The protein alone is recorded here. From the germline V gene (reference sequence), CDR1 is LGHDT and CDR2 is YNNKEL.